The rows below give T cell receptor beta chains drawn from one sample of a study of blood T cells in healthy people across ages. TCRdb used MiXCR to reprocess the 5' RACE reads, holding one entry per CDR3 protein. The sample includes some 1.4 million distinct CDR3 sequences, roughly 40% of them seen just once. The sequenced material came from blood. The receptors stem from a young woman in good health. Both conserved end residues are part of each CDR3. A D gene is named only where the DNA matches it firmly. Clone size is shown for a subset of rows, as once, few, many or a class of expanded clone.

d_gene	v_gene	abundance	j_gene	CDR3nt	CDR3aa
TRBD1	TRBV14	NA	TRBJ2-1	TGTGCCAGCAGCCAGCGTGGGACAGTTGAGATCCACAATGAGCAGTTCTTC	CASSQRGTVEIHNEQFF
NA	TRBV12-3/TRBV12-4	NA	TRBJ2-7	TGTGCCAGCAGTTTAGTGGCGGGGTACAATGAGCAGTACTTC	CASSLVAGYNEQYF
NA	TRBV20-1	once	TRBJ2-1	TGCAGTGCTAGAGATAAGGGAACAGTTTACAATGAGCAGTTCTTC	CSARDKGTVYNEQFF
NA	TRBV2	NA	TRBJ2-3	TGTGCCAGCATATCCCTAGCGAGCACAGATACGCAGTATTTT	CASISLASTDTQYF
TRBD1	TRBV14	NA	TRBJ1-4	TGTGCCAGCAGCCAAGAGGGACAGGGGCGCGAAAAACTGTTTTTT	CASSQEGQGREKLFF
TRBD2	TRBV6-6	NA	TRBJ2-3	TGTGCCAGCCTTGGACTAGCGGGGGGGAAGACAGATACGCAGTATTTT	CASLGLAGGKTDTQYF
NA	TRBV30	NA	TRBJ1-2	TGTGCCTGGCGGAACTATGGCTACACCTTC	CAWRNYGYTF
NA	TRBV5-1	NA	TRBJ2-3	TGCGCCAGCAGCTCGCGGAGGGGCCTAGCGACTAGCACAGATACGCAGTATTTT	CASSSRRGLATSTDTQYF
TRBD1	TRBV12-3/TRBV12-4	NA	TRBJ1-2	TGTGCCAGCAGTGGACAGGATCTGTCCGTTAACTATGGCTACACCTTC	CASSGQDLSVNYGYTF
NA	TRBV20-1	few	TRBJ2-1	TGCAGAGGGCCCGACAATGAGCAGTTCTTC	CRGPDNEQFF
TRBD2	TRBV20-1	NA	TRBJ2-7	TGCAGTGCTCCACGGGGCGGGAGTAACGAGCAGTACTTC	CSAPRGGSNEQYF
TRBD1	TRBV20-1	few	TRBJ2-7	TGCAGTGCTAGAGATTCGGGACAGGCCAATTCGTGGCAGTACTTC	CSARDSGQANSWQYF
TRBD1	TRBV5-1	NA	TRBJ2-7	TGCGCCAGCAGCGCTGAACAGGGGGGCGAGCAGTACTTC	CASSAEQGGEQYF
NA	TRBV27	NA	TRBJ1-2	TGTGCCAGCAGTTTCGCGGGGGACTATGGCTACACCTTC	CASSFAGDYGYTF
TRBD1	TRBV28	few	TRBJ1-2	TGTGCCACCACGGACAGGGAGAGGGGCTACACCTTC	CATTDRERGYTF
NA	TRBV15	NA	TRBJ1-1	TGTGCCACCAGCAGAGATCTTGGGACAATGAACACTGAAGCTTTCTTT	CATSRDLGTMNTEAFF
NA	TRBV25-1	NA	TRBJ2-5	TGTGCCAGCAATGGAAGGCGAGGAGAGACCCAGTACTTC	CASNGRRGETQYF
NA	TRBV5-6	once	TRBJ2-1	TGTGCCAGCAGCTTGAATGAGAGGAGGAGCTCCTACAATGAGCAGTTCTTC	CASSLNERRSSYNEQFF
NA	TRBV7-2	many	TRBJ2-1	TGTGCCAGCAGCTTATCCGCTGGGAGCTCCTACAATGAGCAGTTCTTC	CASSLSAGSSYNEQFF
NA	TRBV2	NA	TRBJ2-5	TGTGCCAGCACCCTAGCTGACGCCTACAATGAGCAGTACTTC	CASTLADAYNEQYF
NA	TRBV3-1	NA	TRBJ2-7	TGTGCCAGCAGCCGAGGGGGAGAAGCGGAATACTACAATGAGCAGTACTTC	CASSRGGEAEYYNEQYF
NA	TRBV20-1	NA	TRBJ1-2	TGCAGTGCCTGGAGGGAGTATGGCTACACCTTC	CSAWREYGYTF
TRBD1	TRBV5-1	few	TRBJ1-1	TGCGCCAGCAGCCCAGACAGGGGCAGGCGCACTGAAGCTTTCTTT	CASSPDRGRRTEAFF
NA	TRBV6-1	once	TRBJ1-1	TGTGCCAGCAACCTAAGACAGCGAGGTGGATTAGCTTTCTTT	CASNLRQRGGLAFF
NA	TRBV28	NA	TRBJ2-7	TGTGCCAGCACCTTGGGGCGAGCCACCCAGTACTTC	CASTLGRATQYF
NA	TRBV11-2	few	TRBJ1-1	TGTGCCAGCAGCCCTAGAGGAGCAGGGACGAACACTGAAGCTTTCTTT	CASSPRGAGTNTEAFF
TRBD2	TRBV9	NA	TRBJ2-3	TGTGCCAGCAGCGTAGAGGGGAGCCGACTAGCATTAGTTCATACGCAGTATTTT	CASSVEGSRLALVHTQYF
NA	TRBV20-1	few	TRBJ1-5	TGCAGTGCTAGCTCGGGAAATGGCAATCAGCCCCAGCATTTT	CSASSGNGNQPQHF
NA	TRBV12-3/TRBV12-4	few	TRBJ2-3	TGTGCCAGCAGTTTTGGAAGCGGCACAGATACGCAGTATTTT	CASSFGSGTDTQYF
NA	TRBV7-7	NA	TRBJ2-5	TGTGCTAGCAGCTTAGCGCTAACAGGGGAGACCCAGTACTTC	CASSLALTGETQYF
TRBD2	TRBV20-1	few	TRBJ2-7	TGCAGTGCTCCTCCTCTTTTCTTAGCGGGAGGGACCTACGAGCAGTACTTC	CSAPPLFLAGGTYEQYF
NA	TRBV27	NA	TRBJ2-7	TGTGCCAGCAGTTTAGGTCCCCCAACCGCGGACGAGCAGTACTTC	CASSLGPPTADEQYF
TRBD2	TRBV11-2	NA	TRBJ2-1	TGTGCCAGCAGCCCCGTCGCCGGACTAGCGGGAGGCGAGCAGTTCTTC	CASSPVAGLAGGEQFF
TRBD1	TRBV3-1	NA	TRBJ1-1	TGTGCCAGCAGCCCCGGGACAGGGTCCATGAACACTGAAGCTTTCTTT	CASSPGTGSMNTEAFF
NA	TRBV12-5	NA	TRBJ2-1	TGTGCTAGTGGTTTGGTAGGTATAAATAGCGGATCCTCCTACAATGAGCAGTTCTTC	CASGLVGINSGSSYNEQFF
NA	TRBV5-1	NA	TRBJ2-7	TGCGCCAGCAGCGGGTTGAGTCGAGGCTCCTACAATGAGCAGTACTTC	CASSGLSRGSYNEQYF
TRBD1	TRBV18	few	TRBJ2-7	TGTGCCAGCTCACCTATAGGACAGGGGATAGCCTACGAGCAGTACTTC	CASSPIGQGIAYEQYF
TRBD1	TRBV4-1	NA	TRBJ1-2	TGCGCCAGCAGCCAAGAATCCAGGGGGTACTATGGCTACACCTTC	CASSQESRGYYGYTF
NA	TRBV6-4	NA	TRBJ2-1	TGTGCCAGCAGTGACTCCGCGGGGAGCTCCTACAATGAGCAGTTCTTC	CASSDSAGSSYNEQFF
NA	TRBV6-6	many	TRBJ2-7	TGTGCCAGCAGCCTCGACCCCCAGAGCTCCTACGAGCAGTACTTC	CASSLDPQSSYEQYF